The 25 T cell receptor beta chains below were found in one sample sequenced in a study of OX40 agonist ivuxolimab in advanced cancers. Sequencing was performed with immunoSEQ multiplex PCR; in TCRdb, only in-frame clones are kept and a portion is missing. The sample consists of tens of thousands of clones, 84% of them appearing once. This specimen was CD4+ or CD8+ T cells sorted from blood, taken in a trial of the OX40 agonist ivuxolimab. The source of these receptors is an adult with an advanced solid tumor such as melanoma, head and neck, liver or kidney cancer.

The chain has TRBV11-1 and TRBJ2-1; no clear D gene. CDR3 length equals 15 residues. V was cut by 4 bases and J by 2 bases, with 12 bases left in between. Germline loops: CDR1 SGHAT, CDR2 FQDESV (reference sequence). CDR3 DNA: TGTGCCAGCAGCTCCCTCACCGCCACCTACAATGAGCAGTTCTTC. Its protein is CASSSLTATYNEQFF.

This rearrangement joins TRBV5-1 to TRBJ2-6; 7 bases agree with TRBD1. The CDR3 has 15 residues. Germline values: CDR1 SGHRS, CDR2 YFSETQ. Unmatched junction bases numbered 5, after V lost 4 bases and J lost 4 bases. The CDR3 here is CASSRGLFGANVLTF. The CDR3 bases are TGCGCCAGCAGCAGGGGGCTCTTCGGGGCCAACGTCCTGACTTTC.

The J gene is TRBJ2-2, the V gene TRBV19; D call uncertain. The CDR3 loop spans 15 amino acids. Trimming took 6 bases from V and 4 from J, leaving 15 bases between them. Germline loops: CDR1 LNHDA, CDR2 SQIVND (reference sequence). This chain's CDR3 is CASSPWADGTGELFF. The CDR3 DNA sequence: TGTGCCAGTAGCCCCTGGGCGGATGGCACCGGGGAGCTGTTTTTT.

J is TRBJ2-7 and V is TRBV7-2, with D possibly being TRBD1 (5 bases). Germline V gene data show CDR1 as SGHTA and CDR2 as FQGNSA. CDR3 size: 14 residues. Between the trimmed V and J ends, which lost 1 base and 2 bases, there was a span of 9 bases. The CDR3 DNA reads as TGTGCCAGCAGCTTAGTACGACAGCCCTACGAGCAGTACTTC. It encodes CASSLVRQPYEQYF.

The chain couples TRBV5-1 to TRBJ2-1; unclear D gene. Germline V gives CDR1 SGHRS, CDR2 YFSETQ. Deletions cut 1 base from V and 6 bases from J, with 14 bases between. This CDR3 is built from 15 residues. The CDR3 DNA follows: TGCGCCAGCAGCTTGACAGCGCTTGGGTCCAATGAGCAGTTCTTC. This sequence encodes CASSLTALGSNEQFF.

The CDR3 DNA reads as TGTGCCAGCAGCCCCCGAGGGGACCCGGGGGAAAAACTGTTTTTT. Encoded protein: CASSPRGDPGEKLFF. The chain uses TRBV9 and TRBJ1-4; D might be TRBD1 (5 bases). Trimming took 4 bases from V and 8 from J, leaving 18 bases between them. Germline V CDR1 and CDR2: SGDLS, YYNGEE. The CDR3 runs to 15 residues.

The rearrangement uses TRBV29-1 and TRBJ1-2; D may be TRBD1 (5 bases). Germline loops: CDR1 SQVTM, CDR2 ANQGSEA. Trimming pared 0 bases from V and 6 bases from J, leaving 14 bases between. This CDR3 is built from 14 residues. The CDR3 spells CSVEDWGRADGYTF. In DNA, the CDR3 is TGCAGCGTTGAAGATTGGGGCAGGGCCGATGGCTACACCTTC.

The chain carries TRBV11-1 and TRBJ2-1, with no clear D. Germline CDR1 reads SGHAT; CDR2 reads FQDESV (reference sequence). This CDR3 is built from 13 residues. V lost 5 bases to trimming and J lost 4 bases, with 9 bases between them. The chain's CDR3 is CASSQSVYNEQFF. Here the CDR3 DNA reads TGTGCCAGCAGCCAAAGCGTGTACAATGAGCAGTTCTTC.

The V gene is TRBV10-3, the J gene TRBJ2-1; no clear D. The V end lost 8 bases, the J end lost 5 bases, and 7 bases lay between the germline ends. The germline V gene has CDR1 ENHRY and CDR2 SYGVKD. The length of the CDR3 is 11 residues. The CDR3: CAIYRDNEQFF. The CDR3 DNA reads TGTGCCATCTACAGAGACAATGAGCAGTTCTTC.

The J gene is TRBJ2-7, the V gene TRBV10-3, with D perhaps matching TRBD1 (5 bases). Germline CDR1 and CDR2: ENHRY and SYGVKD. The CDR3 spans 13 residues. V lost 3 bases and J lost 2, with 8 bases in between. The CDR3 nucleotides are TGTGCCATCAGTGACGACAGCACCTACGAGCAGTACTTC. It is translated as CAISDDSTYEQYF.

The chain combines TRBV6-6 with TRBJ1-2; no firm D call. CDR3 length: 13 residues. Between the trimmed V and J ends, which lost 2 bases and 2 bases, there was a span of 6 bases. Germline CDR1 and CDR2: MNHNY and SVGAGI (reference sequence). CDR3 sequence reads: CASSYNANYGYTF. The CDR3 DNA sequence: TGTGCCAGCAGTTACAACGCCAACTATGGCTACACCTTC.

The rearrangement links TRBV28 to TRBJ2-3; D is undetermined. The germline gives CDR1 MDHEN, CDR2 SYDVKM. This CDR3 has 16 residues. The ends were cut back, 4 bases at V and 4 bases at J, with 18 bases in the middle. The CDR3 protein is CASSSRARARSDTQYF. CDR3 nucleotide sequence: TGTGCCAGCAGTTCTCGCGCTCGAGCCCGTTCAGATACGCAGTATTTT.

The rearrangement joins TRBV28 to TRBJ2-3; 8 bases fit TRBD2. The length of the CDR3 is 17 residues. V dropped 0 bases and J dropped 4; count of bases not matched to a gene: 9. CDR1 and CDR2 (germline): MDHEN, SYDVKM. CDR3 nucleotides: TGTGCCAGCAGTTTATGGGCTGGCGGGAGGAGCCCAGATACGCAGTATTTT. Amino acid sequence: CASSLWAGGRSPDTQYF.

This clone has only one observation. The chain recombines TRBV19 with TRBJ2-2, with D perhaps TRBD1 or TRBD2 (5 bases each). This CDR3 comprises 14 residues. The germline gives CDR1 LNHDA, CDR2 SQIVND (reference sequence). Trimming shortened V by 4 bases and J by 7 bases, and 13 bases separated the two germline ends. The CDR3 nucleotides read TGTGCCAGTAGTACCGGGACGTACGGCGGGGAGCTGTTTTTT. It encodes CASSTGTYGGELFF.

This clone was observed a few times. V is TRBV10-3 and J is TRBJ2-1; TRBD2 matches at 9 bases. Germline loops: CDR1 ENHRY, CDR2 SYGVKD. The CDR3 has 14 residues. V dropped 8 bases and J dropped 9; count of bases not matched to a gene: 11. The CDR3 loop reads CAIGPAGGPFEQFF. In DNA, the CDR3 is TGTGCCATCGGCCCGGCGGGGGGGCCCTTTGAGCAGTTCTTC.

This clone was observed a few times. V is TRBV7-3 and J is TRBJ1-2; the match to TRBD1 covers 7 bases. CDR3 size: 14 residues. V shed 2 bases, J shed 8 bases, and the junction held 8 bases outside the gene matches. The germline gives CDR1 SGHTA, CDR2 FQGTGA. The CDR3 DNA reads TGTGCCAGCAGCTTAGCGGAGACAGGGAGGGGCTACACCTTC. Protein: CASSLAETGRGYTF.

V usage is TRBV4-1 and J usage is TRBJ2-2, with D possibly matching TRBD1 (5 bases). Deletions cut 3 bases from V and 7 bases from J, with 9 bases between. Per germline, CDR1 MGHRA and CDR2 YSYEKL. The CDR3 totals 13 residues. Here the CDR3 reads CASSQGPLGELFF. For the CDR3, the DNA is TGCGCCAGCAGCCAGGGGCCTCTCGGGGAGCTGTTTTTT.

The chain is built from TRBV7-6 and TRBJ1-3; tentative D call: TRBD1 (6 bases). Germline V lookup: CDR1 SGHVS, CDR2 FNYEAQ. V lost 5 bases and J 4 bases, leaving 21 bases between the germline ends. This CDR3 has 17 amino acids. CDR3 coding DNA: TGTGCCAGCAGCCCGAGACCCAGGGGAGGAGGAGGAAACACCATATATTTT. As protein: CASSPRPRGGGGNTIYF. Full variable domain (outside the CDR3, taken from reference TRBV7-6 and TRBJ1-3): GAGVSQSPRYKVTKRGQDVALRCDPISGHVSLYWYRQALGQGPEFLTYFNYEAQQDKSGLPNDRFSAERPEGSISTLTIQRTEQRDSAMYRCASSPRPRGGGGNTIYFGEGSWLTVV.

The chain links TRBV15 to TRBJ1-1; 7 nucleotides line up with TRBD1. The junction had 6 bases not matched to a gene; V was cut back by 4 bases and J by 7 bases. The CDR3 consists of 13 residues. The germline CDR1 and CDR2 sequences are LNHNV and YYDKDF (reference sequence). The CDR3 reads CATSTSGTVEAFF. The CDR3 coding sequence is TGTGCCACCAGCACCTCAGGGACAGTTGAAGCTTTCTTT.

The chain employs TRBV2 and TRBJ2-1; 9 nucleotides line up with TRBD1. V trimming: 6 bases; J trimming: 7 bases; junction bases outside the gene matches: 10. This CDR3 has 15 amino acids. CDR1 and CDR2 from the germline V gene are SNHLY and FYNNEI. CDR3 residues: CASSASPGQGNEQFF. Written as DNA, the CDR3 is TGTGCCAGCAGCGCCTCACCGGGACAGGGTAATGAGCAGTTCTTC.

The DNA for the CDR3 is TGTGCCAGTAGTATTCGAGGCGGGACGGGCACCGGGGAGCTGTTTTTT. It codes for CASSIRGGTGTGELFF. The rearrangement uses TRBV19 and TRBJ2-2, with D tentatively TRBD2 (6 bases). Trimming took off 3 bases at V and 4 bases at J, with 15 bases between the two ends. The CDR3 spans 16 residues. Per germline, CDR1 LNHDA and CDR2 SQIVND (reference sequence).

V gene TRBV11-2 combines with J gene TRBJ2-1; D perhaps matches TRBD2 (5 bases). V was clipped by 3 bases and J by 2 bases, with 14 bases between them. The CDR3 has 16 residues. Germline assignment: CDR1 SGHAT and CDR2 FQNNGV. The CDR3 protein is CASSFNGVPTYNEQFF. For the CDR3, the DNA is TGTGCCAGCAGCTTTAACGGGGTACCGACCTACAATGAGCAGTTCTTC.

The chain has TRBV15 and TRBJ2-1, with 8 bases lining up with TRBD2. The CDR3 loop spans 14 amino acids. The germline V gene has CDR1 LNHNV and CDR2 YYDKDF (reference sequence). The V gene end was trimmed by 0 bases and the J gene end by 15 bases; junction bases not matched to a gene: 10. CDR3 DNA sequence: TGTGCCACCAGCAGAGATGTTGGGACGGGGGGGGCGTTCTTC. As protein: CATSRDVGTGGAFF.

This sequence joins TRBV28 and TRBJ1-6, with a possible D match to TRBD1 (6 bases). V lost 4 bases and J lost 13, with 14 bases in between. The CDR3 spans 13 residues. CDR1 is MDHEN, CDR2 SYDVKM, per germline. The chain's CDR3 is CASSSRGASPLHF. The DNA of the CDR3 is TGTGCCAGCAGTTCGCGGGGGGCCTCGCCCCTCCACTTT.

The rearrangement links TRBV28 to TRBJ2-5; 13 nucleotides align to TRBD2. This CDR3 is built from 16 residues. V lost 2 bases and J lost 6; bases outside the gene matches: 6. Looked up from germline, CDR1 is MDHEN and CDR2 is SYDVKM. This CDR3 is CASSLRTSGSWKTQYF. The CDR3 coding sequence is TGTGCCAGCAGTTTAAGGACTAGCGGGAGTTGGAAGACCCAGTACTTC.